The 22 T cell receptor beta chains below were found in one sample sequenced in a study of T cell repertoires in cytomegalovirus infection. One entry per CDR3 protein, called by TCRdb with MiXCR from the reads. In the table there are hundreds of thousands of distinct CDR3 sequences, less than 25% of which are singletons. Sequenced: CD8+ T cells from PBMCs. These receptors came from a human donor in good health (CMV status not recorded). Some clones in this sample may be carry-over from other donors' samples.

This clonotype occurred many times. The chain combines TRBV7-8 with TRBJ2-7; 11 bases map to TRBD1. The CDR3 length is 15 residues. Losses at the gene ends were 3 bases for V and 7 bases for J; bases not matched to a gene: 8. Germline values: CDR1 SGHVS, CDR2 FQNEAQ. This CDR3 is CASSFWGQGVEEQYV. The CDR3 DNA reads TGTGCCAGCAGCTTTTGGGGACAGGGGGTGGAGGAGCAGTACGTC.

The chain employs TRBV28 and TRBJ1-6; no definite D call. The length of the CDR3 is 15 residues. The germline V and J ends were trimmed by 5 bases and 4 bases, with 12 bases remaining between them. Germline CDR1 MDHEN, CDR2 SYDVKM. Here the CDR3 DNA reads TGTGCCAGCAGTCCCGAAGGCGGTTATAATTCACCCCTCCACTTT. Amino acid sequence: CASSPEGGYNSPLHF.

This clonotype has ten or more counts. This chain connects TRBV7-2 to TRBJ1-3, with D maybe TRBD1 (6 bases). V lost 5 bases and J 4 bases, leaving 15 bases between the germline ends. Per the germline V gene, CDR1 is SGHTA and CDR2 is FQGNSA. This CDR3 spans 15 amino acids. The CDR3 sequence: CASSVGGGAGNTIYF. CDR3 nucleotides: TGTGCCAGCAGCGTAGGGGGGGGGGCAGGAAACACCATATATTTT.

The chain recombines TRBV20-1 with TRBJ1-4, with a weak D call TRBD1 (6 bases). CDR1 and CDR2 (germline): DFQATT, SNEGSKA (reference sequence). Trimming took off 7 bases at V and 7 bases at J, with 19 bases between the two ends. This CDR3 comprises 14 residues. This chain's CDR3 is CSVLAGAEGEKLFF. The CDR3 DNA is TGCAGTGTCTTGGCAGGGGCCGAAGGTGAAAAACTGTTTTTT.

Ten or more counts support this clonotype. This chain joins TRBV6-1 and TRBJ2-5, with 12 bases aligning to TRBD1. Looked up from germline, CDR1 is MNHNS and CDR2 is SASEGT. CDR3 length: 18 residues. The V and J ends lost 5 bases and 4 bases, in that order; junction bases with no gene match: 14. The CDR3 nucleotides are TGTGCCAGCAGTCCAGAAGGGACAGGGGGCAGTGGCAGAGAGACCCAGTACTTC. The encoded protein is CASSPEGTGGSGRETQYF.

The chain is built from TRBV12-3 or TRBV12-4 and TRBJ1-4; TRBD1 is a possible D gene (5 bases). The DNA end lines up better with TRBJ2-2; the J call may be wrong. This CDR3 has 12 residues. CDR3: CASSLGGQELFF. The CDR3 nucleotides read TGTGCCAGCAGTTTAGGAGGACAGGAGCTGTTTTTT.

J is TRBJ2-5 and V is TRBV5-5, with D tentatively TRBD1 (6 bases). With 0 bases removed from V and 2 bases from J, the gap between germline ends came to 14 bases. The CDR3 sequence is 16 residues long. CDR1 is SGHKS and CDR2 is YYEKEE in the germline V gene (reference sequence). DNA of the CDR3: TGTGCCAGCAGCTTGGCCCTCGGGACACCTCAAGAGACCCAGTACTTC. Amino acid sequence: CASSLALGTPQETQYF.

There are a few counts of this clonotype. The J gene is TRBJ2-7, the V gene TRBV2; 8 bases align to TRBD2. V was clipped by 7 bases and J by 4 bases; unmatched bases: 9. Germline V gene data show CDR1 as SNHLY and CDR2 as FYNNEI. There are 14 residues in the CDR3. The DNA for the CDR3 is TGTGCCAGCAAGGACGGGGGGGCATTTTACGAGCAGTACGTC. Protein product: CASKDGGAFYEQYV.

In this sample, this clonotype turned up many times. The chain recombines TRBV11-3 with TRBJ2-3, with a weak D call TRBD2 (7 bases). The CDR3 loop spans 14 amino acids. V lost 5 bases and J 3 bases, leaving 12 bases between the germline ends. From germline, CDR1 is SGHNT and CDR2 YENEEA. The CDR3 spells CASSPGGPTDTQYF. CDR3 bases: TGTGCCAGCAGCCCGGGGGGCCCTACAGATACGCAGTATTTT.

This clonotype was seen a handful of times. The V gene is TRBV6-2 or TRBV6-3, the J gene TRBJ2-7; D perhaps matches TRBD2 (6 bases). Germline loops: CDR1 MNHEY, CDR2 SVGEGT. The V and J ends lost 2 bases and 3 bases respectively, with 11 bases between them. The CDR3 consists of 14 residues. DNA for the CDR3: TGTGCCAGCAGTTACATAGGCGGGGACTACGAGCAGTACGTC. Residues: CASSYIGGDYEQYV.

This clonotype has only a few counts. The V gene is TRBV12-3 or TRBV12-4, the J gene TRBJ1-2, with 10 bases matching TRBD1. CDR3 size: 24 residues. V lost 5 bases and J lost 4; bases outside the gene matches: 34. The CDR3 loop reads CASSLSRSGTGVRDVAYSGYGYTF. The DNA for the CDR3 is TGTGCCAGCAGTCTTTCTCGCTCCGGGACAGGGGTTCGGGATGTAGCTTACTCTGGCTATGGCTACACCTTC.

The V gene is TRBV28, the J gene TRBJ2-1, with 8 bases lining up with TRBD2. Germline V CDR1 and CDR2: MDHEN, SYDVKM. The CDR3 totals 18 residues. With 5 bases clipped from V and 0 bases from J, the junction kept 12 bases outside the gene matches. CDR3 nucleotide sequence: TGTGCCAGCAGTGGGATCGCGGGGGGCCTCCTCTCCTACAATGAGCAGTTCTTC. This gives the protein CASSGIAGGLLSYNEQFF.

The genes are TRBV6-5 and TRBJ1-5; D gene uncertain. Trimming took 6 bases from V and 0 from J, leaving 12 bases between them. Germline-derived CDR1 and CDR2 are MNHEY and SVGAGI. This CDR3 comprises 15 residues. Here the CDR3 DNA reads TGTGCCAGCAGCCCCGGACGGTATAGCAATCAGCCCCAGCATTTT. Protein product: CASSPGRYSNQPQHF.

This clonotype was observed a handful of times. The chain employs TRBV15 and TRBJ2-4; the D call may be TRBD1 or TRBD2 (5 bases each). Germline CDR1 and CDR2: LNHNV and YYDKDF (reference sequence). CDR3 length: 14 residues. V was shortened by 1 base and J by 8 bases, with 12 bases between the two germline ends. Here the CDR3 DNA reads TGTGCCACCAGCAGAGCCCAGGGACGGGACATTCAGTACTTC. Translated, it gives CATSRAQGRDIQYF.

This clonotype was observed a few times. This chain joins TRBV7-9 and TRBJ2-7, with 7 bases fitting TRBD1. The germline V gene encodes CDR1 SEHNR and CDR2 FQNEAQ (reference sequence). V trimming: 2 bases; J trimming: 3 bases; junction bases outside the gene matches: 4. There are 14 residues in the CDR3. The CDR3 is CASSLPGQIYEQYF. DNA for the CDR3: TGTGCCAGCAGCTTACCGGGACAGATCTACGAGCAGTACTTC. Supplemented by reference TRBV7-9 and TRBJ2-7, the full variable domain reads DTGVSQNPRHKITKRGQNVTFRCDPISEHNRLYWYRQTLGQGPEFLTYFQNEAQLEKSRLLSDRFSAERPKGSFSTLEIQRTEQGDSAMYLCASSLPGQIYEQYFGPGTRLTVT.

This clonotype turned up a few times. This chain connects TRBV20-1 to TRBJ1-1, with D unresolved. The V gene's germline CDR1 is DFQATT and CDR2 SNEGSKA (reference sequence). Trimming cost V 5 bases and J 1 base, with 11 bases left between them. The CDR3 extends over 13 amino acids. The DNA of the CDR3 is TGCAGTGCTTTCACAGCCACGAACACTGAAGCTTTCTTT. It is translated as CSAFTATNTEAFF.

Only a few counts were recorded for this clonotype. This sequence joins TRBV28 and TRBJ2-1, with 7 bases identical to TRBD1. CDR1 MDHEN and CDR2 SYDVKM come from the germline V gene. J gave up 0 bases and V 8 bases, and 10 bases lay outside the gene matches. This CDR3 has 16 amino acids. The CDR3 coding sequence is TGTGCCAGCTCATTACAGGGGCCCACCTCCTACAATGAGCAGTTCTTC. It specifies CASSLQGPTSYNEQFF.

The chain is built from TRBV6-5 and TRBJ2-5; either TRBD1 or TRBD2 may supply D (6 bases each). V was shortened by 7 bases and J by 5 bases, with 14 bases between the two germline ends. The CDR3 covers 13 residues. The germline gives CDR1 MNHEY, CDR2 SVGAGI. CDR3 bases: TGTGCCAGCACTCTAGGGGGGCGGGAGACCCAGTACTTC. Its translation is CASTLGGRETQYF.

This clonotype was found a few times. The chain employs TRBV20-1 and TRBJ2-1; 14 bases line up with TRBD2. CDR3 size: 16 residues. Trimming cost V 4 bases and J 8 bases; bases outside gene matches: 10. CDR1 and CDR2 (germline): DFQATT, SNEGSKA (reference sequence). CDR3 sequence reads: CSAKQPGLAGDYEQFF. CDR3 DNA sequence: TGCAGTGCTAAGCAACCGGGACTAGCGGGGGATTATGAGCAGTTCTTC.

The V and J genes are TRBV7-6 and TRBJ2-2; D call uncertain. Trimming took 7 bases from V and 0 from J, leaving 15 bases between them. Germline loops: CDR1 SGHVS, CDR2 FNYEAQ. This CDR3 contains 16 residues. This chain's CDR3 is CASTPVGSANTGELFF. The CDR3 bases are TGTGCCAGCACCCCGGTGGGCAGCGCGAACACCGGGGAGCTGTTTTTT. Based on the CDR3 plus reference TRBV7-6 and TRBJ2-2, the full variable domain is GAGVSQSPRYKVTKRGQDVALRCDPISGHVSLYWYRQALGQGPEFLTYFNYEAQQDKSGLPNDRFSAERPEGSISTLTIQRTEQRDSAMYRCASTPVGSANTGELFFGEGSRLTVL.

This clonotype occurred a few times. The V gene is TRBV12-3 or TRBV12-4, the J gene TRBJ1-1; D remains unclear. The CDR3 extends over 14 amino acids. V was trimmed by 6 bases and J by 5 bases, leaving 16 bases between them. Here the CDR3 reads CASRLQDGTTEAFF. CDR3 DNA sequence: TGTGCCAGCAGACTCCAGGACGGTACGACTGAAGCTTTCTTT.

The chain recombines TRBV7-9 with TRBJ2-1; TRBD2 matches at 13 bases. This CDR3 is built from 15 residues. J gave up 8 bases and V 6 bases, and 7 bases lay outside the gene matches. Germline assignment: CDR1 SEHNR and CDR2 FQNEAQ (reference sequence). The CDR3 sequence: CASSPGTSGVYEQFF. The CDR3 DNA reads TGTGCCAGCAGTCCCGGGACTAGCGGGGTGTATGAGCAGTTCTTC.